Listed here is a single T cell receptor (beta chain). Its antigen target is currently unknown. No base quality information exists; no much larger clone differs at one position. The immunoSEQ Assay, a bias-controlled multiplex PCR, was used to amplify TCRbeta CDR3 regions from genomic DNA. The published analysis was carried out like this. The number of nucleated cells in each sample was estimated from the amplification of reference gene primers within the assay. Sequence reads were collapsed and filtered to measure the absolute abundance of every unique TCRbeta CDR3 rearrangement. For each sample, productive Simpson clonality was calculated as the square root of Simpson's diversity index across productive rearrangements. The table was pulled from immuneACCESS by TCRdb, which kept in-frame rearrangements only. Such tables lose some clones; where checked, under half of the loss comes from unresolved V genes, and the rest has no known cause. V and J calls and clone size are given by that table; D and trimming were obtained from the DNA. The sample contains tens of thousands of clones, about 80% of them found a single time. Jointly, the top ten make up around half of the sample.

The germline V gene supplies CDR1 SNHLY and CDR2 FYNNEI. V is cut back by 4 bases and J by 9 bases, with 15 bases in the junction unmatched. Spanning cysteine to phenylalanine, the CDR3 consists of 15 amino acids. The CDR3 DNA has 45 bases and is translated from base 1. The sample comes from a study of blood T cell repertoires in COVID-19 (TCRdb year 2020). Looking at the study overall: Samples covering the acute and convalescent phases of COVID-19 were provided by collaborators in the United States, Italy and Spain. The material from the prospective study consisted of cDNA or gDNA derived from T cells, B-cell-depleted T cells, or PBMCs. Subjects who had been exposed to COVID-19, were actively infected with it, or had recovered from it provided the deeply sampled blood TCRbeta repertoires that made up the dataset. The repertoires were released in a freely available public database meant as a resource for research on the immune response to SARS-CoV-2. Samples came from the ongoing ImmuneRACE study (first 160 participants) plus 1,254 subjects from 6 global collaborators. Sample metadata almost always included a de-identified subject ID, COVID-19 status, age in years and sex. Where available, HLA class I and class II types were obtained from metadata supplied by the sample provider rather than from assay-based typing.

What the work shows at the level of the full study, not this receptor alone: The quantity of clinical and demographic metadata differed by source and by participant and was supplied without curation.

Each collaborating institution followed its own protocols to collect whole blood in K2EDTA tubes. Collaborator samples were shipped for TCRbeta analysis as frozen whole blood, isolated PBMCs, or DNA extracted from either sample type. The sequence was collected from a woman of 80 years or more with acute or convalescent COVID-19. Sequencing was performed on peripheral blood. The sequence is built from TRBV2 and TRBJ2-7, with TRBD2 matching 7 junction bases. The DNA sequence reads TGTGCCAGCAGTGTCTGGCGGGAGCCACAGAGCGGGCAGTACTTC. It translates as CASSVWREPQSGQYF.